This TCR beta chain came from a study of control samples from healthy donors and cancer patients. Data came from immunoSEQ multiplex PCR; TCRdb stores just in-frame clones and leaves some out. The table shows around 130,000 clones, with 70% to 90% occurring only once. V was pared by 3 bases and J by 0 bases, with 12 bases between. CDR3 length: 16 residues. CDR1 KGHSH and CDR2 LQKENI come from the germline V gene. The source material was blood. The TCR sequence derives from a man aged 45-65 years in good health. This sequence joins TRBV18 and TRBJ1-3, with D perhaps matching TRBD1 (6 bases). CDR3 protein: CASSPRQVNSGNTIYF. In nucleotides, the CDR3 is TGTGCCAGCTCACCCAGACAGGTGAACTCTGGAAACACCATATATTTT.